A selection of T cell receptor beta chains follows, all from one sample in a study of early T cells in non-severe SARS-CoV-2 infection. Via MiXCR, TCRdb re-called the 5' RACE reads, giving one row per CDR3 protein. The data contain approximately 22,000 distinct CDR3 sequences, approximately 5.8% of them seen just once; the ten biggest clones take up 13% to 15%. The specimen was whole blood, collected at baseline. These receptors came from an adult who was a healthcare worker with PCR-confirmed SARS-CoV-2 infection or an uninfected control (not recorded which). Both conserved end residues are part of each CDR3. D genes are given only for firm matches. Rows give clone size only sometimes, using once, few, many, or a class for an expanded clone.

>TRBJ2-2|many|NA|TRBV7-2
CASSLVRTGELFF
TGTGCCAGCAGCTTAGTTCGGACCGGGGAGCTGTTTTTT
>TRBJ1-6|many|TRBD1|TRBV7-8
CASSQPGDRGGSPLHF
TGTGCCAGCAGTCAACCCGGGGACAGGGGTGGATCACCCCTCCACTTT
>TRBJ2-7|many|NA|TRBV6-5
CASSAVVTYEQYF
TGTGCCAGCAGTGCCGTGGTCACCTACGAGCAGTACTTC
>TRBJ2-3|many|NA|TRBV11-2
CASSLYGASDTQYF
TGTGCCAGCAGCCTGTATGGGGCCTCAGATACGCAGTATTTT
>TRBJ1-6|NA|TRBD1|TRBV9
CASSPHISDRSSPLHF
TGTGCCAGCAGCCCCCACATTTCGGACAGGAGTTCACCCCTCCACTTT
>TRBJ1-4|NA|NA|TRBV11-2
CASSLRPGGHATNEKLFF
TGTGCCAGCAGCTTACGCCCGGGGGGCCACGCAACTAATGAAAAACTGTTTTTT
>TRBJ2-1|NA|TRBD1|TRBV12-3/TRBV12-4
CASRRGTGTTEQFF
TGTGCCAGCAGGCGCGGGACAGGGACGACTGAGCAGTTCTTC
>TRBJ1-6|NA|NA|TRBV11-3
CASSLGHMNSPLHF
TGTGCCAGCAGCCTTGGACACATGAATTCACCCCTCCACTTT
>TRBJ1-5|few|TRBD1|TRBV2
CASSQGQKGNQPQHF
TGTGCCAGCAGTCAGGGACAGAAGGGCAATCAGCCCCAGCATTTT
>TRBJ2-3|NA|NA|TRBV3-1
CASSQDLTFGDTQYF
TGTGCCAGCAGCCAAGACCTAACCTTTGGGGATACGCAGTATTTT
>TRBJ2-5|many|TRBD1|TRBV29-1
CSCRQGKETQYF
TGCAGCTGCCGACAGGGAAAAGAGACCCAGTACTTC
>TRBJ2-1|few|TRBD2|TRBV29-1
CSVDGSEGLSYNEQFF
TGCAGCGTTGATGGGAGTGAGGGACTATCCTACAATGAGCAGTTCTTC
>TRBJ1-4|NA|NA|TRBV12-3/TRBV12-4
CASSLYRQGRGNEKLFF
TGTGCCAGCAGTTTATATCGCCAGGGCAGGGGTAATGAAAAACTGTTTTTT
>TRBJ2-3|NA|TRBD1|TRBV30
CAWARGQHSTDTQYF
TGTGCCTGGGCGAGGGGACAGCACTCCACAGATACGCAGTATTTT
>TRBJ1-6|few|NA|TRBV7-9
CASSRRESLYNSPLHF
TGTGCCAGCAGCCGACGGGAGTCACTCTATAATTCACCCCTCCACTTT
>TRBJ2-1|many|NA|TRBV10-3
CAIKEGAAYYNEQFF
TGTGCCATCAAAGAAGGAGCGGCCTACTACAATGAGCAGTTCTTC
>TRBJ2-7|medium-sized|NA|TRBV29-1
CSVEVGGDANRYEQYF
TGCAGCGTTGAAGTCGGGGGTGACGCTAACCGGTACGAGCAGTACTTC
>TRBJ2-4|many|TRBD1|TRBV20-1
CSAETGGRNIQYF
TGCAGTGCCGAGACAGGGGGCAGAAACATTCAGTACTTC
>TRBJ2-7|many|TRBD1|TRBV6-5
CASSYFMADLDRGIGEQYF
TGTGCCAGCAGTTACTTCATGGCCGACTTAGACAGGGGTATCGGCGAGCAGTACTTC
>TRBJ2-1|many|NA|TRBV2
CASKEEKGGSYNEQFF
TGTGCCAGCAAAGAGGAAAAAGGGGGCTCCTACAATGAGCAGTTCTTC
>TRBJ2-5|NA|NA|TRBV12-3/TRBV12-4
CASSPTGGGGQETQYF
TGTGCCAGCAGCCCCACGGGCGGGGGCGGCCAAGAGACCCAGTACTTC
>TRBJ2-7|many|NA|TRBV7-9
CASSGAYEQYF
TGTGCCAGCAGCGGGGCCTACGAGCAGTACTTC
>TRBJ1-5|many|NA|TRBV2
CASSSNQPQHF
TGTGCCAGCAGTTCGAATCAGCCCCAGCATTTT
>TRBJ2-1|many|NA|TRBV1
CTSSQIGTVGALELKYNEQFF
TGCACCAGCAGCCAAATTGGAACAGTCGGGGCTTTAGAACTCAAGTACAATGAGCAGTTCTTC
>TRBJ2-4|NA|NA|TRBV20-1
CSARAGLNIQYF
TGCAGTGCTAGAGCGGGTCTAAACATTCAGTACTTC
>TRBJ1-3|many|NA|TRBV9
CASSVAVGGNTIYF
TGTGCCAGCAGCGTAGCTGTCGGAGGAAACACCATATATTTT
>TRBJ2-2|few|NA|TRBV11-2
CASSRDRNTGELFF
TGTGCCAGCAGCCGAGACAGGAACACCGGGGAGCTGTTTTTT
>TRBJ2-5|many|NA|TRBV27
CASSPGTAYGETQYF
TGTGCCAGCAGTCCCGGGACGGCCTATGGGGAGACCCAGTACTTC
>TRBJ2-7|many|NA|TRBV10-3
CAISASGDGYEQYF
TGTGCCATCAGTGCCTCAGGGGACGGCTACGAGCAGTACTTC
>TRBJ1-5|few|NA|TRBV18
CASSPQGRGQPQHF
TGTGCCAGCTCGCCACAGGGTAGAGGGCAGCCCCAGCATTTT
>TRBJ1-5|few|TRBD1|TRBV30
CAWAGQGDQPQHF
TGTGCCTGGGCAGGACAGGGGGATCAGCCCCAGCATTTT
>TRBJ2-1|NA|NA|TRBV7-6
CASSLTRGLTNNEQFF
TGTGCCAGCAGCTTAACCCGAGGGCTAACGAACAATGAGCAGTTCTTC
>TRBJ2-7|many|TRBD1|TRBV29-1
CSVERDRDYEQYF
TGCAGCGTTGAACGGGACAGGGACTACGAGCAGTACTTC
>TRBJ2-1|NA|NA|TRBV27
CASRGYERLYKRDEQFF
TGTGCCAGCAGGGGCTATGAGAGGCTATACAAAAGGGATGAGCAGTTCTTC
>TRBJ2-3|few|TRBD2|TRBV7-8
CASSIGLAPDTQYF
TGTGCCAGCAGCATCGGACTAGCTCCAGATACGCAGTATTTT
>TRBJ2-5|medium-sized|NA|TRBV30
CAWGRRSRETQYF
TGTGCCTGGGGTAGGCGCTCGCGAGAGACCCAGTACTTC
>TRBJ2-5|many|NA|TRBV6-6
CATTEPQETQYF
TGTGCCACCACAGAACCCCAAGAGACCCAGTACTTC
>TRBJ2-3|few|NA|TRBV7-9
CASSEFAGDTQYF
TGTGCCAGCAGCGAGTTTGCGGGAGATACGCAGTATTTT
>TRBJ1-5|many|NA|TRBV7-2
CASTLSVVALPNQPQHF
TGTGCCAGCACCCTATCCGTCGTTGCCTTACCCAATCAGCCCCAGCATTTT
>TRBJ1-3|many|NA|TRBV29-1
CSAAGFGTIYF
TGCAGCGCCGCAGGGTTCGGCACCATATATTTT
>TRBJ1-2|NA|NA|TRBV4-3
CASSGHSNANYGYTF
TGCGCCAGCAGCGGGCACAGCAACGCTAACTATGGCTACACCTTC
>TRBJ2-7|many|TRBD1|TRBV20-1
CSARDRTGGSYEQYF
TGCAGTGCTAGAGATCGGACAGGGGGTTCCTACGAGCAGTACTTC